This T cell receptor beta chain originates from a study of blood T cell repertoires in COVID-19. Clones were sequenced by immunoSEQ multiplex PCR, and TCRdb holds only the in-frame ones, with some missing. The sample records a few hundred thousand clones, about 90% being singletons. This clone was counted only a few times. The germline V gene has CDR1 SNHLY and CDR2 FYNNEI. This CDR3 has 12 amino acids. The V segment lost 7 bases and the J segment 10 bases; nucleotides outside the gene matches: 7. The chain recombines TRBV2 with TRBJ2-1; 7 nucleotides align to TRBD2. This receptor was identified in a woman aged 45-65 years with acute or convalescent COVID-19. Material: peripheral blood. The CDR3, as DNA: TGTGCCAGCAAGGGCGGGGGACTCGAGCAGTTCTTC. Protein product: CASKGGGLEQFF.